This paragraph covers one T cell receptor (beta chain) sequence. Data came from immunoSEQ multiplex PCR; TCRdb stores just in-frame clones and leaves some out. The table records around 84,000 clones, 75% to 90% of them present only once. The data were obtained in a study of T cell responses to AZD1222 COVID-19 vaccine. The length of the CDR3 is 15 residues. The germline V gene has CDR1 MNHEY and CDR2 SMNVEV (reference sequence). The V gene lost 5 bases and the J gene lost 5 bases, with 18 bases spanning the gap. This TCR derives from an adult who received the AZD1222 COVID-19 vaccine. The gene calls are TRBV27 and TRBJ2-5; D unclear. The sequenced sample was peripheral blood, obtained 28 days after the second AZD1222 dose. The CDR3 bases are TGTGCCAGCAGTACCAAAGGGTGGGCAGCTGAGACCCAGTACTTC. Translating it yields CASSTKGWAAETQYF.